The clone carrying this TCR beta chain was recorded only once. Its specificity is unknown. The CDR3 is 14 residues long. Germline CDR1 reads SEHNR; CDR2 reads FQNEAQ (reference sequence). Trimming stripped 3 bases from V and 2 bases from J, with 10 bases between. The data were produced by immunoSEQ multiplex PCR, yet TCRdb's version contains in-frame clones alone and is incomplete. The sample holds roughly 4,200 clones, about two thirds seen once. The data belong to a study of CD8 T cell repertoires and HIV-1 epitope variants. This chain joins TRBV7-9 and TRBJ1-1; D not certain. The source of this sequence is a male donor with HIV. The sequenced sample was cultured CD8+ T cells derived from PBMCs. For the CDR3, the DNA is TGTGCCAGCAGCTTTGTCCACACTAACACTGAAGCTTTCTTT. Its translation: CASSFVHTNTEAFF.